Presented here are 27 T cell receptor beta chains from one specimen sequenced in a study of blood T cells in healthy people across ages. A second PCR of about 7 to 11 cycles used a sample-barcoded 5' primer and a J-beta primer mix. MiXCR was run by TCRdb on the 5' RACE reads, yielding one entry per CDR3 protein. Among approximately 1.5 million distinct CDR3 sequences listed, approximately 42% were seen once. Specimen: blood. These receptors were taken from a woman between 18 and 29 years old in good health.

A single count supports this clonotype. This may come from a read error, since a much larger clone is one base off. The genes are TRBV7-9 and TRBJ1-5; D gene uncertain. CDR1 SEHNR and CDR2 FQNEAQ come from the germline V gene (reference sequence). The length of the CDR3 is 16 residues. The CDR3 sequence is CACSLVRSSGNQPQHF. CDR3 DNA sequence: TGTGCCTGCAGCTTAGTCAGGAGTTCTGGCAATCAGCCCCAGCATTTT.

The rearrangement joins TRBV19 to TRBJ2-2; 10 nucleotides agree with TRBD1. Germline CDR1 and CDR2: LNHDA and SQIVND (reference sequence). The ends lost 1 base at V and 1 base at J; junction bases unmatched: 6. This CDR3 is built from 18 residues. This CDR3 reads CASSIGDRGSRNTGELFF. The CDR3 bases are TGTGCCAGTAGTATAGGGGACAGGGGATCGAGGAACACCGGGGAGCTGTTTTTT.

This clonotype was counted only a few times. The CDR3 protein is CASTKDGRTNTEAFF. CDR3 sequence (DNA): TGTGCCAGCACCAAGGACGGTCGAACGAACACTGAAGCTTTCTTT. The chain combines TRBV6-2 or TRBV6-3 with TRBJ1-1; no clear D gene. The CDR3 runs to 15 residues. Germline CDR1 MNHEY, CDR2 SVGEGT. The germline V and J ends were trimmed by 7 bases and 1 base, with 16 bases remaining between them.

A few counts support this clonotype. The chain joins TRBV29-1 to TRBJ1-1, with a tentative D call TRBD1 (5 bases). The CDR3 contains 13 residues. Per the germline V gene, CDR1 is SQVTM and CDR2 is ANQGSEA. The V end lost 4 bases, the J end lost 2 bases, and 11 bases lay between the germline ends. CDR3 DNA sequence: TGCAGCGTTGCGGCAGGGCCAAACACTGAAGCTTTCTTT. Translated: CSVAAGPNTEAFF. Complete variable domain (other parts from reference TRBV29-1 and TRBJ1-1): SAVISQKPSRDICQRGTSLTIQCQVDSQVTMMFWYRQQPGQSLTLIATANQGSEATYESGFVIDKFPISRPNLTFSTLTVSNMSPEDSSIYLCSVAAGPNTEAFFGQGTRLTVV.

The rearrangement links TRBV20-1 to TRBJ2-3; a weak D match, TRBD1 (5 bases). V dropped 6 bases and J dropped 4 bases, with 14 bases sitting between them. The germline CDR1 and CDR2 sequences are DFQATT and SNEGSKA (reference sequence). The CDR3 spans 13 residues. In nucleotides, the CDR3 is TGCAGTGCCGGACACGGCGTGGCAGATACGCAGTATTTT. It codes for CSAGHGVADTQYF.

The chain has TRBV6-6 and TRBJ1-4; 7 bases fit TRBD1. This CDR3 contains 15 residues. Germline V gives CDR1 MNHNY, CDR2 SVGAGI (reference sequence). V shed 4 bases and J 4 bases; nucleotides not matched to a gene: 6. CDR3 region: CASSSTGADNEKLFF. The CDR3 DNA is TGTGCCAGCAGTTCAACAGGGGCCGATAATGAAAAACTGTTTTTT.

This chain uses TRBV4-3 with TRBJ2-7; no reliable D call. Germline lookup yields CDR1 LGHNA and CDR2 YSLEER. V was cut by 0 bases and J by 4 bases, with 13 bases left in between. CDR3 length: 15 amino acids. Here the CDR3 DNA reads TGCGCCAGCAGCCAAGATACGGTCCGCCTTTACGAGCAGTACTTC. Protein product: CASSQDTVRLYEQYF.

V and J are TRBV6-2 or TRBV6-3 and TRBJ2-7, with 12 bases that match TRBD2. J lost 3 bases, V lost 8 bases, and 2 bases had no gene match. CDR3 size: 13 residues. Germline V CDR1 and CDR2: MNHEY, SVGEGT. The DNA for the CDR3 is TGTGCCAGCCTACTAGCGGGGGGCTACGAGCAGTACTTC. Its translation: CASLLAGGYEQYF.

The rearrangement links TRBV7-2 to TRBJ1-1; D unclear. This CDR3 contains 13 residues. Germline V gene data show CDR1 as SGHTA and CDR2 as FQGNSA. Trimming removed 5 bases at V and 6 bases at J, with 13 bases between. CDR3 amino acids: CASSVEYKAEAFF. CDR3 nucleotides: TGTGCCAGCAGCGTAGAATACAAAGCTGAAGCTTTCTTT.

The CDR3 sequence: CASSVVAGADTEAFF. Written as DNA, the CDR3 is TGTGCCAGCAGCGTAGTTGCAGGTGCGGACACTGAAGCTTTCTTT. The chain couples TRBV9 to TRBJ1-1; no definite D call. This CDR3 region has 15 residues. Looked up from germline, CDR1 is SGDLS and CDR2 is YYNGEE. Trimming left V 0 bases short and J 3 bases short, with 12 bases between.

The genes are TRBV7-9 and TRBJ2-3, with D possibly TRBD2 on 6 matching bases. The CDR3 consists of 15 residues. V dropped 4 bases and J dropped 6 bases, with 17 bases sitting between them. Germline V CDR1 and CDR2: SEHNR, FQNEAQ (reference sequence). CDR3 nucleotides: TGTGCCAGCAGCTCCACGACTAGTAATATGGATACGCAGTATTTT. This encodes CASSSTTSNMDTQYF.

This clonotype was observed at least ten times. Here the CDR3 reads CASRSDTNYGYTF. The CDR3, as DNA: TGTGCCAGCAGAAGCGACACGAACTATGGCTACACCTTC. The chain couples TRBV6-5 to TRBJ1-2, with D unclear. Between the trimmed V and J ends, which lost 6 bases and 2 bases, there was a span of 10 bases. CDR3 length: 13 residues. The germline V gene encodes CDR1 MNHEY and CDR2 SVGAGI.

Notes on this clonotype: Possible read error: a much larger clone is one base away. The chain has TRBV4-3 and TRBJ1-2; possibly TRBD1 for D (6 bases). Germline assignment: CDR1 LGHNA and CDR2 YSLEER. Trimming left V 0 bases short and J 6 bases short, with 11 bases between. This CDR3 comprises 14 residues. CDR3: CASSQDGRGDGYTF. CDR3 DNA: TGCGCCAGCAGCCAAGACGGCAGGGGCGATGGCTACACCTTC.

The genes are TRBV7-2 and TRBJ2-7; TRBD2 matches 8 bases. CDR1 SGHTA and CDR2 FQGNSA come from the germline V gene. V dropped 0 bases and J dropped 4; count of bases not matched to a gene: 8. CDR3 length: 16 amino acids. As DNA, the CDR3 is TGTGCCAGCAGCTTAGCGGGAGCGGGAGCGCCTTACGAGCAGTACTTC. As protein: CASSLAGAGAPYEQYF.

The CDR3 loop is CASSFWDRNIYGYTF. DNA of the CDR3: TGTGCCAGCAGTTTCTGGGACAGGAATATCTATGGCTACACCTTC. This chain connects TRBV12-3 or TRBV12-4 to TRBJ1-2, with TRBD1 matching over 8 bases. The CDR3 totals 15 residues. The trim removed 3 bases at V and 4 bases at J, leaving 7 bases unmatched.

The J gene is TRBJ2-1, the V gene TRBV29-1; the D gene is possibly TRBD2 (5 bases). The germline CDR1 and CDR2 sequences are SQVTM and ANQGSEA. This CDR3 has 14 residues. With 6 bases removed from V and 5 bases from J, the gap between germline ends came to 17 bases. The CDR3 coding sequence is TGCAGCGTCGAGGGTGCCCCGCACGACAATGAGCAGTTCTTC. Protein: CSVEGAPHDNEQFF.

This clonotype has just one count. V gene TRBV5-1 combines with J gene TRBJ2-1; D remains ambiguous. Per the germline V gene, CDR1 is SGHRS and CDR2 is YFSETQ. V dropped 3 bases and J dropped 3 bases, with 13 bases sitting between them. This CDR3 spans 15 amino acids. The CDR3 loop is CASSSRWASYNEQFF. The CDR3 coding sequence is TGCGCCAGCAGCTCCCGCTGGGCCAGCTACAATGAGCAGTTCTTC.

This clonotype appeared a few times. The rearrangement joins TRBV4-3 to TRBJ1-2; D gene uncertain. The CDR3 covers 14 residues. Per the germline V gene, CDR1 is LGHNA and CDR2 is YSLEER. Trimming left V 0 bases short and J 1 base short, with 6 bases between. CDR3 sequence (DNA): TGCGCCAGCAGCCAAGACCGACGTAACTATGGCTACACCTTC. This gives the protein CASSQDRRNYGYTF.

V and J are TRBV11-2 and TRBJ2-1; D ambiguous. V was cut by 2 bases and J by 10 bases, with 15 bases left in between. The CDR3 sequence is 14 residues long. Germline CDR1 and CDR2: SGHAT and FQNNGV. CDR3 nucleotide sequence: TGTGCCAGCAGCTTACTCGGTACATTTGAAGAGCAGTTCTTC. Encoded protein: CASSLLGTFEEQFF.

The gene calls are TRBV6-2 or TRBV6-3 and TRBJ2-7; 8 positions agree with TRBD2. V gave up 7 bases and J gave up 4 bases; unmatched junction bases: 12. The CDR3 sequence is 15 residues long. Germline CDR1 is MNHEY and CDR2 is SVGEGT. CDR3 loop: CASNQLAAMVYEQYF. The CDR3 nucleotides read TGTGCCAGCAACCAACTAGCGGCAATGGTTTACGAGCAGTACTTC.

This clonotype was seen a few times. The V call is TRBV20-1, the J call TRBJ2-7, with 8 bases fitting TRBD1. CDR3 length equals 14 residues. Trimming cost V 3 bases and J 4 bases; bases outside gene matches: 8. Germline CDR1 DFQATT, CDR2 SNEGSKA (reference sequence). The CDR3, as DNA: TGCAGTGCTAGTACCGGACAGGGCCGATACGAGCAGTACTTC. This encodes CSASTGQGRYEQYF.

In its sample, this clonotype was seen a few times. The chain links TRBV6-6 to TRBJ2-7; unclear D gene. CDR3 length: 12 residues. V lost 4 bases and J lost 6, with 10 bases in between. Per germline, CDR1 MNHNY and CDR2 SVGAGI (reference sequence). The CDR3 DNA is TGTGCCAGCAGTTCCCCTCCAACCGAGCAGTACTTC. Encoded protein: CASSSPPTEQYF.

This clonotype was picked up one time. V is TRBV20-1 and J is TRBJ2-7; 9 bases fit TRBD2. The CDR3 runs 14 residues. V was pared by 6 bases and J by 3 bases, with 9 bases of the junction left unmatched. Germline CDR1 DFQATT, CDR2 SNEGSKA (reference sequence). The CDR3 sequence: CSAVAGVGVYEQYF. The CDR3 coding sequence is TGCAGTGCGGTAGCGGGAGTGGGAGTCTACGAGCAGTACTTC.

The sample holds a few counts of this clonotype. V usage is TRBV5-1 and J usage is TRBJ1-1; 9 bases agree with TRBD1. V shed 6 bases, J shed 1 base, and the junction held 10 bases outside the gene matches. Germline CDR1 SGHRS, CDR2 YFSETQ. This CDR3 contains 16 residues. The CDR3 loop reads CASKTGQGDTNTEAFF. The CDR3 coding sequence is TGCGCCAGCAAAACGGGACAGGGCGACACGAACACTGAAGCTTTCTTT.

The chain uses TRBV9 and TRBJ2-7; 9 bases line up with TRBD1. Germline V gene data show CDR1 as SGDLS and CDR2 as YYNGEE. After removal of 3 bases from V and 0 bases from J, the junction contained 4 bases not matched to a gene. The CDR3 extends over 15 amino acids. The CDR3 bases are TGTGCCAGCAGCGAGGGACAGGGAAACTCCTACGAGCAGTACTTC. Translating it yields CASSEGQGNSYEQYF.

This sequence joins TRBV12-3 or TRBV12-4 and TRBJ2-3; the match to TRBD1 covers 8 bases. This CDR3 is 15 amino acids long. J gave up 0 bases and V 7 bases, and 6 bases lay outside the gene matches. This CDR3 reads CASTQTGASTDTQYF. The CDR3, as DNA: TGTGCCAGCACTCAGACAGGGGCCAGCACAGATACGCAGTATTTT.

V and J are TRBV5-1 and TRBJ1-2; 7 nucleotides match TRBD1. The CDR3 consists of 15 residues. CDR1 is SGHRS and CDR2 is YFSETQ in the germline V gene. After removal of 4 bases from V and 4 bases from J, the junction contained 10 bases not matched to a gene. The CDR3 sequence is CASSPRQGGVYGYTF. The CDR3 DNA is TGCGCCAGCAGCCCTCGACAGGGTGGGGTCTATGGCTACACCTTC.